This T cell receptor (beta chain) emerged from a study of CD8+ T cells in alopecia areata. The V and J ends lost 0 bases and 0 bases respectively, with 8 bases between them. This CDR3 is built from 15 residues. Looked up from germline, CDR1 is LGHNA and CDR2 is YNFKEQ. Sorting of CD4+ and CD8+ T cells was performed on PBMCs. It was cDNA, reverse transcribed from extracted RNA, that served as the sequencing template. Sequenced by immunoSEQ multiplex PCR; TCRdb stores in-frame clones only, minus some. The sample lists 130,000 to 150,000 clones, less than 65% seen once, with 36% in the top ten. With respect to this clone: The antigen is undetermined.

Whole-study results and caveats: Mice showed TCR sharing more clearly than patients did, possibly owing to HLA. Greater clonality was observed in lesional scalp samples, especially alopecia totalis/universalis, versus normal scalp.

What was sequenced was CD8+ T cells sorted from blood. The receptor comes from a human donor in good health. V usage is TRBV4-2 and J usage is TRBJ1-1; unclear D gene. Here the CDR3 reads CASSQDQEMNTEAFF. The CDR3 DNA follows: TGTGCCAGCAGCCAAGACCAGGAAATGAACACTGAAGCTTTCTTT.